These 10 T cell receptor beta chains were all obtained from the same sample, sequenced in a study of breast tumors, draining lymph nodes, adjacent tissues. A single record per CDR3 protein comes from TCRdb applying MiXCR to the multiplex PCR reads. This table holds about 15,000 distinct CDR3 sequences, roughly 55% found once. Sequencing used tumor-adjacent breast tissue. All receptors come from a female donor with breast cancer. Some clones in this sample may be carry-over from other donors' samples.

In its sample, this clonotype was seen a few times. The CDR3 DNA follows: TGTGCCAGCAGCTTACAGGGGTTTGAGCAGTTCTTC. Translation: CASSLQGFEQFF. V and J are TRBV5-6 and TRBJ2-1; 7 bases are a match to TRBD1. J gave up 9 bases and V 2 bases, and 2 bases lay outside the gene matches. Germline V gene data show CDR1 as SGHDT and CDR2 as YYEEEE. The CDR3 spans 12 residues.

The gene calls are TRBV6-5 and TRBJ1-5; a possible D gene is TRBD1 (5 bases). Trimming took 4 bases from V and 11 from J, leaving 15 bases between them. Germline values: CDR1 MNHEY, CDR2 SVGAGI. The CDR3 totals 13 residues. CDR3 DNA sequence: TGTGCCAGCAGTTCGCTCGGGGGGGAGACCCAGCATTTT. Translated, it gives CASSSLGGETQHF.

This clonotype appeared many times. The chain uses TRBV18 and TRBJ2-7, with D possibly TRBD2 on 6 matching bases. CDR1 and CDR2 (germline): KGHSH, LQKENI. Trimming pared 2 bases from V and 5 bases from J, leaving 19 bases between. This CDR3 is 16 amino acids long. CDR3 bases: TGTGCCAGCTCACCAAGTCCCACCCGTCTAGCGAACGAGCAGTACTTC. It translates to CASSPSPTRLANEQYF.

This clonotype was counted a few times. A single base separates this from a much larger clone, so it may be a read error. Given the absence of the conserved phenylalanine or tryptophan at the CDR3 end, a read error is likely. The chain couples TRBV10-1 to TRBJ2-5, with D possibly matching TRBD2 (5 bases). CDR3 size: 13 residues. Germline V gene sequence: CDR1 WNHNN, CDR2 SYGVQD (reference sequence). The V gene lost 0 bases and the J gene lost 6 bases, with 8 bases spanning the gap. The CDR3, as DNA: TGCGCCAGCAGTGAGTCTCGGGAAAAGACCCAGTACCTC. It specifies CASSESREKTQYL.

The table lists this clonotype with many counts. With a much larger clone just one base away, this may be a read error. This chain joins TRBV12-3 or TRBV12-4 and TRBJ2-3; TRBD1 matches 9 bases. The CDR3 loop spans 15 amino acids. V dropped 6 bases and J dropped 1; count of bases not matched to a gene: 5. In DNA, the CDR3 is TGTGCCAGCAGCGACCGGACAGGGGGCACAGATACGCAGTATTTT. As protein: CASSDRTGGTDTQYF.

V and J are TRBV12-3 or TRBV12-4 and TRBJ2-5; D is unresolved. V shed 6 bases and J shed 1 base, with 9 bases lying between them. This CDR3 has 13 residues. The CDR3 reads CASSSPSQETQYF. The CDR3 nucleotides are TGTGCCAGCAGCTCCCCTTCCCAAGAGACCCAGTACTTC.

With respect to this clonotype: Since a much larger clone is just one base distant, this may be a read error. The gene calls are TRBV2 and TRBJ1-1; tentative D call: TRBD1 (6 bases). From germline, CDR1 is SNHLY and CDR2 FYNNEI. Trimming shortened V by 6 bases and J by 4 bases, and 15 bases separated the two germline ends. CDR3 size: 14 residues. CDR3 sequence reads: CASSVQGVSTEAFF. The CDR3 DNA follows: TGTGCCAGCAGCGTACAGGGCGTGAGCACTGAAGCTTTCTTT.

This clonotype is classed as medium-sized. The chain has TRBV6-2 or TRBV6-3 and TRBJ1-5; D gene unclear. The V end was cut by 6 bases, the J end by 3 bases, with 6 bases between. Per the germline V gene, CDR1 is MNHEY and CDR2 is SVGEGT. This CDR3 has 12 residues. CDR3 sequence: CASRKPNQPQHF. The CDR3 DNA reads TGTGCCAGCAGAAAACCCAATCAGCCCCAGCATTTT.

As concerns this clonotype: A much larger clone lies one base from this, so it may be a read error. The V gene is TRBV20-1, the J gene TRBJ1-1; D may be TRBD1 (5 bases). The germline V gene has CDR1 DFQATT and CDR2 SNEGSKA (reference sequence). The germline V and J ends were trimmed by 5 bases and 6 bases, with 13 bases remaining between them. The CDR3 totals 12 residues. The CDR3 bases are TGCAGTGCTCGGGACGTTCGGGCTGAAGCTTTCTTT. It yields the protein CSARDVRAEAFF.

The sample holds many counts of this clonotype. The chain is built from TRBV7-9 and TRBJ2-1; D might be TRBD2 (5 bases). This CDR3 has 11 amino acids. Germline V CDR1 and CDR2: SEHNR, FQNEAQ (reference sequence). V was shortened by 8 bases and J by 10 bases, with 12 bases between the two germline ends. The CDR3 protein is CASAREGEQFF. The DNA of the CDR3 is TGTGCCAGCGCCCGGGAAGGGGAGCAGTTCTTC.